This TCR beta chain derives from a study of blood T cell repertoires in COVID-19 (dated by TCRdb to between 2020 and 2021). A note on the overall study: The collaborator samples originated in the United States, Italy and Spain and spanned the acute and convalescent phases of COVID-19. The material from the prospective study consisted of cDNA or gDNA derived from T cells, B-cell-depleted T cells, or PBMCs. Subjects who had been exposed to COVID-19, were actively infected with it, or had recovered from it provided the deeply sampled blood TCRbeta repertoires that made up the dataset. The repertoires were released in a freely available public database intended as a resource for research on the immune response to SARS-CoV-2. The samples were drawn from two sources: the first 160 participants of the ongoing ImmuneRACE study, and 1,200 or so subjects contributed by 6 global collaborators. A de-identified subject ID, COVID-19 status, age in years and sex were almost always included in the sample metadata. Where available, HLA class I and class II types were taken from metadata supplied by the sample provider and were not determined by assay-based typing.

Participants in the prospective study were enrolled through a virtual design, were aged roughly 18 to 95 years, and lived in 24 United States geographic areas. Cohort assignment in the prospective study relied on participant-reported clinical history from a screening survey and a study questionnaire. For ImmuneRACE Cohort 3, a participant was defined as recovered based on two consecutive negative NP/OP PCR tests, clearance by a healthcare professional, or resolution of symptoms. In the prospective study, mobile phlebotomists collected whole blood, serum and a nasopharyngeal or oropharyngeal swab from each participant. Participants in the prospective study had the option to provide additional blood draws and questionnaires over a 2-month period. Before DNA extraction, prospective study blood samples were shipped either frozen or at room temperature. The germline V gene encodes CDR1 SGHVS and CDR2 FQNEAQ. Spanning cysteine to phenylalanine, the CDR3 consists of 17 amino acids. The kept DNA is CDR3 alone, 51 bases in frame from the first base. Germline trimming: 4 bases from V, 4 bases from J; junction bases outside gene matches: 10.

TCRbeta CDR3 regions were amplified from genomic DNA using the immunoSEQ Assay, a bias-controlled multiplex PCR. In the source study's methods: The number of nucleated cells in each sample was estimated from the amplification of reference gene primers within the assay. To quantify the absolute abundance of each unique TCRbeta CDR3 rearrangement, sequence reads were collapsed and filtered. For each sample, productive Simpson clonality was calculated as the square root of Simpson's diversity index across productive rearrangements. TCRdb provides this immuneACCESS table in a form limited to in-frame rearrangements. Some clones are lacking; in checked studies, under half of them reflect an unresolved V gene, and why the rest are absent is not known. That table gives V, J and clone size, and the DNA gave D and trimming. A total of 150,000 to 200,000 clones appear in this sample, around nine tenths of them only once. The ten largest clones represent roughly 0.82% of the sample.

Overall study results and their limits: The quantity of clinical and demographic metadata differed by source and by participant and was supplied without curation.

As for this clone: Its antigen is not yet known. No base-level quality is on record; no much larger clone is a single base apart.

Sequenced sample: PBMCs or T cells enriched from blood (not recorded which). The TCR sequence derives from a woman aged 18-29 years who had recovered from COVID-19. The chain was built from TRBV7-8 and TRBJ2-5; the central 12 bases match TRBD2. The CDR3 region reads CASSSWTSGTRRETQYF. The bases are TGTGCCAGCAGCTCCTGGACTAGCGGGACGAGGAGAGAGACCCAGTACTTC. With all but the CDR3 taken from the reference TRBV7-8 and TRBJ2-5 genes, the full variable domain is: GAGVSQSPRYKVAKRGQDVALRCDPISGHVSLFWYQQALGQGPEFLTYFQNEAQLDKSGLPSDRFFAERPEGSVSTLKIQRTQQEDSAVYLCASSSWTSGTRRETQYFGPGTRLLVL.